The 30 T cell receptor beta chains below all came from one sample that was sequenced in a study of radiation and T cells in renal cell carcinoma (dated by TCRdb to the early 2020s). This specimen's time point label, interpreted: tumor resected at nephrectomy. What the treatment or condition label conveys for this sample: treatment-naive control, cytoreductive nephrectomy. The method was the immunoSEQ multiplex PCR assay. As stored in TCRdb, this immuneACCESS dataset retains in-frame rearrangements with V and J assigned. A fraction of the clones does not appear; measured against another copy, unresolved V genes explain less than half of the discrepancy, and the remainder lacks a known reason. This sample lists fewer than 8,500 clones; almost 65% were detected once. The ten largest clonotypes hold under 45% of the sample. The sequences come from tumor tissue, collected from a patient whose treatment was nephrectomy without radiotherapy. These receptors all stem from a woman in her 70s with renal cell carcinoma.

Written as DNA, the CDR3 is TGTGCCAGCAGTGTCGAAGTCTTATTGTGGGCAAGGGCTTTCTTT. Amino acids: CASSVEVLLWARAFF. This chain joins TRBV6-1 and TRBJ1-1, with D unresolved. The CDR3 extends over 15 amino acids. From germline, CDR1 is MNHNS and CDR2 SASEGT. V was pared by 4 bases and J by 11 bases, with 23 bases between.

The V gene is TRBV10-3, the J gene TRBJ2-4; D perhaps matches TRBD2 (8 bases). Germline V gene lookup returns CDR1 ENHRY and CDR2 SYGVKD. The CDR3 is 15 residues long. Trimming cost V 9 bases and J 4 bases, with 19 bases left between them. The CDR3 sequence is CAIREGAGGKNIQYF. DNA of the CDR3: TGTGCCATTCGGGAGGGGGCTGGGGGAAAAAACATTCAGTACTTC.

The chain uses TRBV7-8 and TRBJ2-5, with 9 positions matching TRBD2. The CDR3 totals 15 residues. Germline V gives CDR1 SGHVS, CDR2 FQNEAQ. Trimming at V came to 5 bases and at J to 5 bases, leaving 9 bases not matched to a gene. The CDR3 sequence is CASSQGLAGRETQYF. The CDR3 nucleotides are TGTGCCAGCAGCCAAGGTCTAGCGGGGAGGGAGACCCAGTACTTC.

In DNA, the CDR3 is TGTGCCAGCAGCTGGATGGACAGAGAATTGGGGACTGAAGCTTTCTTT. The encoded protein is CASSWMDRELGTEAFF. J is TRBJ1-1 and V is TRBV5-8; possibly TRBD1 for D (6 bases). The germline V gene has CDR1 SGHTS and CDR2 YDEGEE. The CDR3 consists of 16 residues. Trimming took 3 bases from V and 5 from J, leaving 20 bases between them. Based on the CDR3 plus reference TRBV5-8 and TRBJ1-1, the full variable domain is EAGVTQSPTHLIKTRGQQATLRCSPISGHTSVYWYQQALGLGLQFLLWYDEGEERNRGNFPPRFSGRQFPNYSSELNVNALELEDSALYLCASSWMDRELGTEAFFGQGTRLTVV.

This clone was seen only a few times. This rearrangement joins TRBV7-2 to TRBJ2-1; D remains ambiguous. The CDR3 covers 15 residues. Germline V gives CDR1 SGHTA, CDR2 FQGNSA. The V gene lost 5 bases and the J gene lost 10 bases, with 21 bases spanning the gap. CDR3 sequence: CASSLNGGSIEEQFF. CDR3 nucleotide sequence: TGTGCCAGCAGCCTTAACGGCGGCAGTATAGAGGAGCAGTTCTTC.

The rearrangement joins TRBV4-3 to TRBJ2-7; D might be TRBD1 (6 bases). Germline V lookup: CDR1 LGHNA, CDR2 YSLEER. Between the trimmed V and J ends, which lost 2 bases and 3 bases, there was a span of 11 bases. This CDR3 has 14 residues. CDR3 DNA: TGCGCCAGCAGCCAAAACAGGGCGGGCTACGAGCAGTACTTC. This translates into CASSQNRAGYEQYF.

The chain couples TRBV5-1 to TRBJ1-1; D call uncertain. CDR1 and CDR2 (germline): SGHRS, YFSETQ. CDR3 length: 13 amino acids. Trimming removed 0 bases from V and 5 bases from J, with 8 bases in between. The CDR3 loop is CASSLEMTTEAFF. CDR3 sequence (DNA): TGCGCCAGCAGCTTGGAGATGACGACTGAAGCTTTCTTT.

This clone was observed a single time. The J gene is TRBJ2-2, the V gene TRBV5-1; D unresolved. The germline V gene has CDR1 SGHRS and CDR2 YFSETQ. The CDR3 has 12 amino acids. V was cut by 0 bases and J by 16 bases, with 13 bases left in between. Here the CDR3 DNA reads TGCGCCAGCAGCTTGGAGTATACGCATCAGTTTTTT. This codes for CASSLEYTHQFF.

This clone was observed a single time. The chain is built from TRBV12-5 and TRBJ2-1, with unresolved D. Germline V gene lookup returns CDR1 LGHNT and CDR2 FRNRAP. The V end lost 5 bases, the J end lost 7 bases, and 27 bases lay between the germline ends. The CDR3 extends over 18 amino acids. The CDR3 DNA follows: TGTGCTAGTGGTACCCTCCCCGACGGGCAGAAAAGGTTTAATGAGCAGTTCTTC. It encodes CASGTLPDGQKRFNEQFF.

This chain uses TRBV11-1 with TRBJ2-5; D possibly uses TRBD1 or TRBD2 (5 bases each). CDR1 is SGHAT, CDR2 FQDESV, per germline (reference sequence). The V end was cut by 5 bases, the J end by 0 bases, with 10 bases between. CDR3 length: 14 residues. CDR3 nucleotide sequence: TGTGCCAGCAGCAGGGACGTCTACCAAGAGACCCAGTACTTC. Its translation: CASSRDVYQETQYF.

This clone was observed once. The chain couples TRBV29-1 to TRBJ1-1; tentatively, D is TRBD1 (6 bases). This CDR3 spans 13 amino acids. V was clipped by 7 bases and J by 1 base, with 13 bases between them. CDR1 and CDR2 from the germline V gene are SQVTM and ANQGSEA. CDR3 nucleotides: TGCAGCGGGGATACAGGGCCGAACACTGAAGCTTTCTTT. This gives the protein CSGDTGPNTEAFF.

This chain links TRBV23-1 with TRBJ1-1; D is possibly TRBD1 (5 bases). TRBV23-1 is an ORF, with its function uncertain. V lost 2 bases and J 4 bases, leaving 5 bases between the germline ends. The CDR3 has 12 residues. For the CDR3, the DNA is TGCGCCAGCAGTCAAGGGGGCACTGAAGCTTTCTTT. As protein: CASSQGGTEAFF.

This chain connects TRBV6-4 to TRBJ1-4; D unclear. The CDR3 spans 13 residues. Germline values: CDR1 MRHNA, CDR2 SNTAGT. The V gene lost 3 bases and the J gene lost 7 bases, with 9 bases spanning the gap. The CDR3 loop is CASSEGPSEKLFF. DNA for the CDR3: TGTGCCAGCAGTGAAGGGCCCAGTGAAAAACTGTTTTTT.

The rearrangement uses TRBV5-6 and TRBJ1-6; D not resolved. The CDR3 runs 13 residues. Between the trimmed V and J ends, which lost 1 base and 9 bases, there was a span of 8 bases. CDR1 and CDR2 from the germline V gene are SGHDT and YYEEEE. The CDR3 loop is CASSLSPASPLHF. The CDR3 DNA reads TGTGCCAGCAGCTTGTCACCTGCTTCACCCCTCCACTTT.

This clone has a handful of counts. This chain uses TRBV10-3 with TRBJ1-1; D unresolved. This CDR3 has 13 amino acids. CDR1 ENHRY and CDR2 SYGVKD come from the germline V gene. The germline V and J ends were trimmed by 7 bases and 0 bases, with 9 bases remaining between them. CDR3 sequence reads: CAIKAEMNTEAFF. CDR3 coding DNA: TGTGCCATCAAAGCAGAGATGAACACTGAAGCTTTCTTT.

The chain combines TRBV7-9 with TRBJ2-7, with a tentative D call TRBD1 (6 bases). CDR1 SEHNR and CDR2 FQNEAQ come from the germline V gene (reference sequence). Trimming cost V 5 bases and J 2 bases, with 19 bases left between them. This CDR3 contains 16 residues. The DNA for the CDR3 is TGTGCCAGCAGCCCCGGGGCAGGGGCCGAAGCCTACGAGCAGTACTTC. Protein product: CASSPGAGAEAYEQYF.

The chain is built from TRBV11-2 and TRBJ2-5; no reliable D call. CDR3 size: 12 residues. CDR1 SGHAT and CDR2 FQNNGV come from the germline V gene. Trimming took 2 bases from V and 5 from J, leaving 6 bases between them. This CDR3 reads CASSLIAETQYF. CDR3 DNA: TGTGCCAGCAGCTTAATCGCCGAGACCCAGTACTTC.

This chain links TRBV5-1 with TRBJ1-1; a possible D gene is TRBD1 (5 bases). Per the germline V gene, CDR1 is SGHRS and CDR2 is YFSETQ. The CDR3 covers 15 residues. V lost 1 base, J lost 1 base, and 11 bases lay in between. The DNA for the CDR3 is TGCGCCAGCAGCTTGAGGGCAGGGACGAACACTGAAGCTTTCTTT. Translated: CASSLRAGTNTEAFF.

This clone has more than one count but fewer than ten. The chain combines TRBV27 with TRBJ2-7; the match to TRBD1 covers 10 bases. Germline CDR1 and CDR2: MNHEY and SMNVEV (reference sequence). This CDR3 spans 15 amino acids. After removal of 3 bases from V and 1 base from J, the junction contained 3 bases not matched to a gene. This CDR3 is CASSFSDRGSYEQYF. The CDR3 nucleotides read TGTGCCAGCAGTTTCTCGGACAGGGGGTCCTACGAGCAGTACTTC.

This clone was observed a few times. This sequence joins TRBV7-9 and TRBJ1-2; a possible D gene is TRBD1 (6 bases). The V end lost 5 bases, the J end lost 4 bases, and 23 bases lay between the germline ends. The germline gives CDR1 SEHNR, CDR2 FQNEAQ (reference sequence). CDR3 size: 17 residues. The CDR3, as DNA: TGTGCCAGCAGCCCCCCCCGTGCGACGCTGGGGGCCTATGGCTACACCTTC. This translates into CASSPPRATLGAYGYTF.

The chain employs TRBV11-3 and TRBJ2-2; D is possibly TRBD1 or TRBD2 (5 bases each). V was trimmed by 1 base and J by 0 bases, leaving 6 bases between them. The CDR3 totals 15 residues. Germline-derived CDR1 and CDR2 are SGHNT and YENEEA. The CDR3 DNA sequence: TGTGCCAGCAGCTTAGGGGGGACGAACACCGGGGAGCTGTTTTTT. It yields the protein CASSLGGTNTGELFF.

This clone was detected once. This chain joins TRBV9 and TRBJ2-7; D might be TRBD2 (6 bases). The germline gives CDR1 SGDLS, CDR2 YYNGEE. This CDR3 is 14 amino acids long. Trimming took off 4 bases at V and 5 bases at J, with 16 bases between the two ends. The CDR3 DNA sequence: TGTGCCAGCAGCCCCGGGACTGCCCCCAACGAGCAGTACTTC. As protein: CASSPGTAPNEQYF. Full variable domain (rest looked up from reference TRBV9 and TRBJ2-7): DSGVTQTPKHLITATGQRVTLRCSPRSGDLSVYWYQQSLDQGLQFLIQYYNGEERAKGNILERFSAQQFPDLHSELNLSSLELGDSALYFCASSPGTAPNEQYFGPGTRLTVT.

V usage is TRBV7-2 and J usage is TRBJ1-5; perhaps TRBD1 as D (5 bases). The germline V gene has CDR1 SGHTA and CDR2 FQGNSA. The CDR3 consists of 16 residues. With 0 bases removed from V and 0 bases from J, the gap between germline ends came to 9 bases. The CDR3 region has the DNA TGTGCCAGCAGCTTAGCTTGGGGGATTAGCAATCAGCCCCAGCATTTT. Its translation: CASSLAWGISNQPQHF.

This chain's CDR3 is CASSGGGEGASGGPQYF. The CDR3 DNA follows: TGTGCCAGCAGCGGGGGGGGCGAGGGGGCTAGCGGGGGCCCCCAGTACTTC. This sequence joins TRBV9 and TRBJ2-5; 10 bases match TRBD2. Germline V gene sequence: CDR1 SGDLS, CDR2 YYNGEE. The junction had 17 bases not matched to a gene; V was cut back by 3 bases and J by 9 bases. The CDR3 extends over 17 amino acids.

The chain uses TRBV11-2 and TRBJ1-1, with 7 bases matching TRBD1. CDR1 is SGHAT and CDR2 is FQNNGV in the germline V gene. There are 14 residues in the CDR3. The junction had 7 bases not matched to a gene; V was cut back by 5 bases and J by 4 bases. The CDR3 DNA reads as TGTGCCAGCAGCAACCAGGGGGGGAGCACTGAAGCTTTCTTT. Its protein is CASSNQGGSTEAFF. Variable domain in full (rest from reference TRBV11-2 and TRBJ1-1): EAGVAQSPRYKIIEKRQSVAFWCNPISGHATLYWYQQILGQGPKLLIQFQNNGVVDDSQLPKDRFSAERLKGVDSTLKIQPAKLEDSAVYLCASSNQGGSTEAFFGQGTRLTVV.

CDR3: CASSNWDRNEKLFF. The CDR3 DNA reads as TGTGCCAGCAGCAATTGGGACCGCAATGAAAAACTGTTTTTT. J is TRBJ1-4 and V is TRBV6-5; tentatively, D is TRBD1 (5 bases). The CDR3 is 14 amino acids. Per germline, CDR1 MNHEY and CDR2 SVGAGI. The ends were cut back, 6 bases at V and 5 bases at J, with 13 bases in the middle.

The V and J genes are TRBV19 and TRBJ1-5; no clear D. V was cut by 7 bases and J by 2 bases, with 18 bases left in between. The germline V gene encodes CDR1 LNHDA and CDR2 SQIVND (reference sequence). This CDR3 contains 16 residues. The CDR3 region has the DNA TGTGCCAGTACGTCCTTCCTAAGGTCGGGCAATCAGCCCCAGCATTTT. This gives the protein CASTSFLRSGNQPQHF. Together with reference TRBV19 and TRBJ1-5, the CDR3 gives the full variable domain: DGGITQSPKYLFRKEGQNVTLSCEQNLNHDAMYWYRQDPGQGLRLIYYSQIVNDFQKGDIAEGYSVSREKKESFPLTVTSAQKNPTAFYLCASTSFLRSGNQPQHFGDGTRLSIL.

The chain recombines TRBV5-4 with TRBJ1-6; D perhaps matches TRBD1 (5 bases). V was shortened by 4 bases and J by 6 bases, with 14 bases between the two germline ends. The CDR3 has 15 residues. Germline-derived CDR1 and CDR2 are SGHNT and YYREEE (reference sequence). CDR3 nucleotides: TGTGCCAGCAGCCTCGGGACCGACGTTAATTCACCCCTCCACTTT. This translates into CASSLGTDVNSPLHF.

The sample holds a few counts of this clone. The chain combines TRBV30 with TRBJ1-1, with D uncertain. V lost 7 bases and J lost 1, with 22 bases in between. This CDR3 contains 16 residues. CDR1 GTSNPN and CDR2 SVGIG come from the germline V gene (reference sequence). CDR3 nucleotides: TGTGCCTTCCACCTCCGACACCTAAGAGGGAACACTGAAGCTTTCTTT. Translation: CAFHLRHLRGNTEAFF.

This clone was seen more than once but under ten times. The chain joins TRBV5-1 to TRBJ1-1; D remains ambiguous. Germline V gene sequence: CDR1 SGHRS, CDR2 YFSETQ. Trimming stripped 4 bases from V and 5 bases from J, with 15 bases between. The CDR3 consists of 14 residues. CDR3 DNA: TGCGCCAGCAGCCCCCTTGGGGTTCGAACTGAAGCTTTCTTT. The encoded protein is CASSPLGVRTEAFF.